This TCR beta chain was profiled in a study of blood T cell repertoires in COVID-19. Recruits, aged roughly 18 to 95 years, lived in 25 or so US areas. Participants' reported clinical history set cohort assignment. Germline trimming cut 1 base from V and 3 bases from J; bases unmatched to any gene: 10. The CDR3 covers 16 residues. Germline CDR1 SGHRS, CDR2 YFSETQ. The table came from immunoSEQ multiplex PCR; TCRdb's copy has only in-frame clones and leaves some out. The sample contains a few hundred thousand clones, 85% of which appear only once. The sequencing input was PBMCs or T cells enriched from blood (not recorded which). V and J are TRBV5-1 and TRBJ2-7, with 7 positions matching TRBD1. This clonotype originated in a woman in her forties or fifties who had been exposed to COVID-19. The CDR3 region has the DNA TGCGCCAGCAGCTTGACCGGACAGGCCAACGGCTACGAGCAGTACTTC. This codes for CASSLTGQANGYEQYF. Supplemented by reference TRBV5-1 and TRBJ2-7, the full variable domain reads KAGVTQTPRYLIKTRGQQVTLSCSPISGHRSVSWYQQTPGQGLQFLFEYFSETQRNKGNFPGRFSGRQFSNSRSEMNVSTLELGDSALYLCASSLTGQANGYEQYFGPGTRLTVT.